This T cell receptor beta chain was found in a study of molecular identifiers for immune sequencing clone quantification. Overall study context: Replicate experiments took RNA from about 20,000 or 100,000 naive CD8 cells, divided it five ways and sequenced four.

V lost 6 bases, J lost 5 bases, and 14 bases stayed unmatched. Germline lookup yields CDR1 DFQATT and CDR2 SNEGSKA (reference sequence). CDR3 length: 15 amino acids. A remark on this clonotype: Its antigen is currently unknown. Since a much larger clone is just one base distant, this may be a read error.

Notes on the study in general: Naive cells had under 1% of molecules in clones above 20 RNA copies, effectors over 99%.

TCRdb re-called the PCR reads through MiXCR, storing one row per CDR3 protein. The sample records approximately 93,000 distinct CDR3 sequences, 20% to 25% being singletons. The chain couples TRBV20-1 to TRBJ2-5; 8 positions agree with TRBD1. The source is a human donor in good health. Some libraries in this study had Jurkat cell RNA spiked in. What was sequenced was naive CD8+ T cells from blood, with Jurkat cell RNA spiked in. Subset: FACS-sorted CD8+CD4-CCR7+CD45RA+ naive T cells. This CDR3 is CSAREPGGFPETQYF. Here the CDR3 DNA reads TGCAGTGCACGGGAGCCAGGGGGCTTCCCGGAGACCCAGTACTTC.